Reported below is one TCR beta chain. The antigen remains undetermined. Healthy Caucasian individuals made up all the donors. This entry is derived from a study of identical twins. TCRdb reprocessed the 5' RACE reads via MiXCR and lists one record per CDR3 protein. The repertoire includes roughly 570,000 distinct CDR3 sequences, more than 9% of them detected once, and 2.5% to 3.5% sits in the top ten. Overall study findings and caveats: There were fewer insertions in abundant cord blood beta clonotypes, but memory repertoires showed no such pattern. Possibly, invariant MAIT and iNKT cells partly confounded zero-insertion analyses. Twins shared out-of-frame alpha sequences with excess low generation probability.

These data also featured in a second study, about yellow fever vaccine responses in identical twins.

The clonotype originates from a woman under 30 in good health. Sequenced: PBMCs.

The CDR3 coding sequence is TGTGCCAGCATGACACCAAACCAAGAGACCCAGTACTTC. Encoded protein: CASMTPNQETQYF. V usage is TRBV6-2 or TRBV6-3 and J usage is TRBJ2-5; D not resolved. V was cut by 7 bases and J by 0 bases, with 9 bases left in between. The CDR3 consists of 13 residues. Germline-derived CDR1 and CDR2 are MNHEY and SVGEGT.